One and the same sample provided the 18 T cell receptor beta chains below, sequenced in a study of T cell repertoires in cytomegalovirus infection (dated by TCRdb to the late 2010s). This sample was sequenced with an Illumina HiSeq 1500. TCRdb trimmed the raw reads at Q25, called clones with MiXCR and kept productive beta chains. Identical CDR3 proteins give one entry, which carries the most common genes and DNA. This sample comprises under 250,000 distinct CDR3 sequences, 5% to 8.5% of them detected only once. The top ten clonotypes cover about 6.5% of the sample. The specimen sequenced was PBMCs. Every receptor here comes from a human donor in good health (CMV status not recorded). Some clones in this sample may be carry-over from other donors' samples.

This clonotype was picked up many times. This chain links TRBV7-8 with TRBJ2-5, with a weak D call TRBD2 (5 bases). Germline values: CDR1 SGHVS, CDR2 FQNEAQ. CDR3 size: 13 residues. V was shortened by 3 bases and J by 6 bases, with 11 bases between the two germline ends. The CDR3 here is CASSFGEAQTQYF. CDR3 sequence (DNA): TGTGCCAGCAGCTTCGGGGAAGCGCAGACCCAGTACTTC.

This clonotype was detected ten times or more. The rearrangement joins TRBV7-2 to TRBJ2-7; perhaps TRBD2 as D (6 bases). Trimming cost V 6 bases and J 1 base, with 13 bases left between them. Germline lookup yields CDR1 SGHTA and CDR2 FQGNSA. The CDR3 extends over 14 amino acids. As DNA, the CDR3 is TGTGCCAGCAGTTCGGCGGGGTTTTCCTACGAGCAGTACTTC. It codes for CASSSAGFSYEQYF.

This clonotype occurred many times. This sequence joins TRBV28 and TRBJ1-2, with a weak D call TRBD1 (5 bases). Trimming stripped 11 bases from V and 2 bases from J, with 15 bases between. The length of the CDR3 is 13 residues. Looked up from germline, CDR1 is MDHEN and CDR2 is SYDVKM. In DNA form, the CDR3 reads TGTGCCCTTGGTCAGGGATGGAACTATGGCTACACCTTC. Translating it yields CALGQGWNYGYTF.

The chain uses TRBV19 and TRBJ2-3; the match to TRBD1 covers 8 bases. V lost 7 bases and J lost 5; bases outside the gene matches: 5. Germline lookup yields CDR1 LNHDA and CDR2 SQIVND (reference sequence). The length of the CDR3 is 13 residues. For the CDR3, the DNA is TGTGCCAGTAAAGAACAGGGGGAAGATACGCAGTATTTT. This encodes CASKEQGEDTQYF.

Ten or more counts support this clonotype. This chain uses TRBV7-2 with TRBJ2-7, with D unclear. This CDR3 comprises 14 residues. V was cut by 5 bases and J by 1 base, with 12 bases left in between. Germline loops: CDR1 SGHTA, CDR2 FQGNSA. The CDR3 sequence: CASSKGPRSYEQYF. CDR3 nucleotides: TGTGCCAGCAGCAAGGGCCCGCGGTCCTACGAGCAGTACTTC.

This clonotype has more than one count but fewer than ten. The J gene is TRBJ1-4, the V gene TRBV6-2 or TRBV6-3; D might be TRBD1 (5 bases). The CDR3 is 15 residues long. V was pared by 4 bases and J by 7 bases, with 16 bases between. The germline gives CDR1 MNHEY, CDR2 SVGEGT. CDR3 sequence: CASSSRQGGGEKLFF. In nucleotides, the CDR3 is TGTGCCAGCAGTTCTCGCCAGGGCGGAGGTGAAAAACTGTTTTTT.

This clonotype appeared a few times. The rearrangement links TRBV12-3 or TRBV12-4 to TRBJ2-1, with 8 bases matching TRBD2. V was pared by 0 bases and J by 8 bases, with 6 bases of the junction left unmatched. The CDR3 length is 15 residues. The CDR3 is CASSLAAGGADEQFF. As DNA, the CDR3 is TGTGCCAGCAGTTTAGCGGCCGGGGGGGCCGATGAGCAGTTCTTC.

The chain recombines TRBV29-1 with TRBJ2-3, with D perhaps being TRBD1 or TRBD2 (5 bases each). The V gene lost 8 bases and the J gene lost 4 bases, with 13 bases spanning the gap. In germline, CDR1 is SQVTM, CDR2 ANQGSEA. The CDR3 extends over 12 amino acids. CDR3 sequence reads: CSSTAAADTQYF. CDR3 nucleotide sequence: TGCAGCTCGACAGCGGCTGCAGATACGCAGTATTTT.

This clonotype has a count of ten or more. The chain couples TRBV2 to TRBJ1-1; D ambiguous. The CDR3 is made up of 14 amino acids. V was pared by 3 bases and J by 0 bases, with 8 bases between. Looked up from germline, CDR1 is SNHLY and CDR2 is FYNNEI. The CDR3 DNA follows: TGTGCCAGCAGTGACGGAGCCTTGAACACTGAAGCTTTCTTT. Translated: CASSDGALNTEAFF.

This clonotype was recorded many times. The rearrangement links TRBV15 to TRBJ1-1, with D perhaps matching TRBD1 (6 bases). The germline gives CDR1 LNHNV, CDR2 YYDKDF (reference sequence). The CDR3 runs 14 residues. The germline V and J ends were trimmed by 3 bases and 3 bases, with 11 bases remaining between them. CDR3 nucleotides: TGTGCCACCAGCAGTGGTCAGGGGCACACTGAAGCTTTCTTT. As protein: CATSSGQGHTEAFF.

This clonotype was seen ten or more times. The gene calls are TRBV30 and TRBJ2-7; D is unresolved. Germline V gene lookup returns CDR1 GTSNPN and CDR2 SVGIG (reference sequence). Between the trimmed V and J ends, which lost 0 bases and 3 bases, there was a span of 9 bases. The CDR3 has 13 residues. CDR3 sequence: CAWSVQSRYEQYF. The CDR3 DNA sequence: TGTGCCTGGAGTGTGCAGTCCCGCTACGAGCAGTACTTC.

The chain is built from TRBV7-9 and TRBJ2-2; TRBD1 matches 7 bases. V gave up 6 bases and J gave up 2 bases; unmatched junction bases: 3. The CDR3 is 14 amino acids. Germline CDR1 reads SEHNR; CDR2 reads FQNEAQ (reference sequence). The CDR3: CASRTGVNTGELFF. Here the CDR3 DNA reads TGTGCCAGCAGAACAGGGGTCAACACCGGGGAGCTGTTTTTT.

This clonotype was seen a few times. The V and J genes are TRBV4-3 and TRBJ2-3, with D possibly being TRBD2 (5 bases). The CDR3 has 14 amino acids. Germline V gene sequence: CDR1 LGHNA, CDR2 YSLEER. V lost 0 bases to trimming and J lost 3 bases, with 7 bases between them. The CDR3 spells CASSQELGTDTQYF. The CDR3 DNA is TGCGCCAGCAGCCAAGAACTAGGAACAGATACGCAGTATTTT.

This clonotype was seen at least ten times. J is TRBJ2-2 and V is TRBV7-9; D gene unclear. Trimming removed 5 bases from V and 7 bases from J, with 11 bases in between. The germline CDR1 and CDR2 sequences are SEHNR and FQNEAQ (reference sequence). This CDR3 contains 13 residues. The CDR3 bases are TGTGCCAGCAGCCCTAGTGCAATCGGGGAGCTGTTTTTT. Protein: CASSPSAIGELFF.

The chain combines TRBV12-5 with TRBJ2-3; 9 bases align to TRBD1. The CDR3 loop spans 15 amino acids. Trimming took 6 bases from V and 1 from J; bases not matched to a gene: 5. Germline values: CDR1 LGHNT, CDR2 FRNRAP. The CDR3 protein is CASGRGTGRTDTQYF. The CDR3 bases are TGTGCTAGTGGCCGTGGGACAGGGCGCACAGATACGCAGTATTTT.

This clonotype was counted at least ten times. The V gene is TRBV7-2, the J gene TRBJ2-5, with D unresolved. Germline lookup yields CDR1 SGHTA and CDR2 FQGNSA. The germline V and J ends were trimmed by 4 bases and 1 base, with 1 base remaining between them. The CDR3 covers 11 residues. DNA for the CDR3: TGTGCCAGCAGCTCCCAAGAGACCCAGTACTTC. This sequence encodes CASSSQETQYF. The full variable domain, rest sourced from reference TRBV7-2 and TRBJ2-5, is GAGVSQSPSNKVTEKGKDVELRCDPISGHTALYWYRQSLGQGLEFLIYFQGNSAPDKSGLPSDRFSAERTGGSVSTLTIQRTQQEDSAVYLCASSSQETQYFGPGTRLLVL.

This clonotype was observed at least ten times. The V gene is TRBV5-1, the J gene TRBJ1-1; D unclear. The germline V gene has CDR1 SGHRS and CDR2 YFSETQ. The CDR3 extends over 14 amino acids. V lost 2 bases and J lost 1, with 9 bases in between. The CDR3 loop reads CASSLSVTNTEAFF. The CDR3 DNA reads TGCGCCAGCAGCTTATCGGTGACGAACACTGAAGCTTTCTTT.

This clonotype was seen ten or more times. The J gene is TRBJ2-3, the V gene TRBV4-3; 10 nucleotides match TRBD2. V lost 0 bases and J lost 0; bases outside the gene matches: 3. Germline CDR1 reads LGHNA; CDR2 reads YSLEER. The CDR3 extends over 17 amino acids. CDR3 nucleotides: TGCGCCAGCAGCCAAGAACTAGCGGGACTTAGCACAGATACGCAGTATTTT. Its translation: CASSQELAGLSTDTQYF.